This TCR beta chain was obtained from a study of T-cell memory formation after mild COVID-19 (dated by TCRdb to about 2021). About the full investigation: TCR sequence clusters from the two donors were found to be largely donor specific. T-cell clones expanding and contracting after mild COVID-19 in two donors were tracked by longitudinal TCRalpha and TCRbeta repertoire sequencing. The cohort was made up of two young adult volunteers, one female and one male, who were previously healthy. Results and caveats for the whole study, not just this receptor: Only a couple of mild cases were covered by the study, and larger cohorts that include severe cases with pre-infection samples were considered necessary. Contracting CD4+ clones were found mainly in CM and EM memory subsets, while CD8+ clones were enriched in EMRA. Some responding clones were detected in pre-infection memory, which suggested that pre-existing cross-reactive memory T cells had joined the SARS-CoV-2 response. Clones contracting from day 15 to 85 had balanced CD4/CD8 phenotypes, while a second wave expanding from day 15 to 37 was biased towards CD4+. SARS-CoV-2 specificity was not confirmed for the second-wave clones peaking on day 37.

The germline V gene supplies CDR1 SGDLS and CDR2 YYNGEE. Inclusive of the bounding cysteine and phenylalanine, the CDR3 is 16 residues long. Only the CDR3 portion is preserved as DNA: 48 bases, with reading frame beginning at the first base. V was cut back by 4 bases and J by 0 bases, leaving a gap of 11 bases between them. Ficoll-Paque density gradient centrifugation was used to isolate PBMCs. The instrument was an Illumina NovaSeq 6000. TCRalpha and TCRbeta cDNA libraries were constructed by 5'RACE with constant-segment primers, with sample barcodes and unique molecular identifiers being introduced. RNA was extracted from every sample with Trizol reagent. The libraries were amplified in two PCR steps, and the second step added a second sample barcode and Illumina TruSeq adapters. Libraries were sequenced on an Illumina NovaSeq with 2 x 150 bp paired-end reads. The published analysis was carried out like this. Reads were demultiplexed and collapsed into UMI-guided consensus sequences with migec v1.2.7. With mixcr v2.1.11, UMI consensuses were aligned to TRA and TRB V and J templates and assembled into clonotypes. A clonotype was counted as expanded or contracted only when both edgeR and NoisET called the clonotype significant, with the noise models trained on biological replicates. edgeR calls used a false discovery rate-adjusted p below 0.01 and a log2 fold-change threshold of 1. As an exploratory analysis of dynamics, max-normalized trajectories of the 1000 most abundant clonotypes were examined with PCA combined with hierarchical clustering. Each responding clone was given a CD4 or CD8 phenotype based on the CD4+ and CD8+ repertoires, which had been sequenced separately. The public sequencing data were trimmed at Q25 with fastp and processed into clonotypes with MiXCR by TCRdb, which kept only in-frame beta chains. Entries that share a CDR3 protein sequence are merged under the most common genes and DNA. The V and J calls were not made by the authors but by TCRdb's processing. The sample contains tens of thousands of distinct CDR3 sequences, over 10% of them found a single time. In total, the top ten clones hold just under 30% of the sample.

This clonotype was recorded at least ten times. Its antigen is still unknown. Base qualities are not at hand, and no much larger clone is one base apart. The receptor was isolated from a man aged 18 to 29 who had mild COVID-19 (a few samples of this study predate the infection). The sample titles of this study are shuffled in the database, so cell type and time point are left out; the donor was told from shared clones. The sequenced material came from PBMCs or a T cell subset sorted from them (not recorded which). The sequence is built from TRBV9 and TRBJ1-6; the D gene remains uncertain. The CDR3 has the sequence CASSRRASSYNSPLHF. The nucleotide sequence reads TGTGCCAGCAGCCGACGGGCAAGCTCCTATAATTCACCCCTCCACTTT.